This is a list of T cell receptor beta chains from one sample in a study of control samples from healthy donors and cancer patients. The data were produced by immunoSEQ multiplex PCR, yet TCRdb's version contains in-frame clones alone and is incomplete. The data hold roughly 80,000 clones, with more than 70% observed a single time. The sample comprised blood. All receptors come from a woman in her forties or fifties in good health. The CDR3 runs from the conserved cysteine through the conserved F or W. The D gene is left open where the match is weak.

J gene | V gene | D gene | CDR3 protein | CDR3 DNA
TRBJ1-1 | TRBV19 | TRBD1 | CASSFGTANTEAFF | TGTGCCAGTAGTTTCGGGACAGCGAACACTGAAGCTTTCTTT
TRBJ2-1 | TRBV18 | TRBD2 | CASSRAYSGGIYEQFF | TGTGCCAGCTCCCGGGCGTATAGCGGGGGGATCTATGAGCAGTTCTTC
TRBJ1-1 | TRBV3-1/TRBV3-2 | - | CASSRQRGGNTEAFF | TGTGCCAGCAGCCGTCAACGGGGAGGGAACACTGAAGCTTTCTTT
TRBJ1-3 | TRBV5-8 | - | CASSLDRGNTIYF | TGTGCCAGCAGCTTGGACAGGGGAAACACCATATATTTT
TRBJ1-2 | TRBV5-4 | - | CASSLRDGTNYGYTF | TGTGCCAGCAGCTTGAGGGACGGGACGAACTATGGCTACACCTTC
TRBJ1-3 | TRBV5-1 | - | CASSSIPGAGNTIYF | TGCGCCAGCAGCTCCATCCCGGGGGCTGGAAACACCATATATTTT
TRBJ2-1 | TRBV24-1 | - | CATSDGANEQFF | TGTGCCACCAGTGATGGGGCCAATGAGCAGTTCTTC
TRBJ1-3 | TRBV6-5 | - | CASSSREGYYGNTIYF | TGTGCCAGCAGTTCACGGGAGGGGTACTATGGAAACACCATATATTTT
TRBJ2-5 | TRBV2 | - | CASTRKGNIETQYF | TGTGCCAGCACGAGAAAGGGGAACATAGAGACCCAGTACTTC
TRBJ1-1 | TRBV30 | TRBD1 | CAGDRLNTEAFF | TGTGCCGGGGACAGATTGAACACTGAAGCTTTCTTT